The T cell receptor (beta chain) described here comes from a study of T cell changes during pregnancy in multiple sclerosis. Measured with immunoSEQ multiplex PCR; TCRdb has only the in-frame clones, and not every one. The repertoire includes 70,000 to 90,000 clones, about nine tenths of them detected once, and roughly 3.5% sits in the top ten. Per the germline V gene, CDR1 is LGHNA and CDR2 is YSLEER. Trimming took off 0 bases at V and 7 bases at J, with 18 bases between the two ends. This CDR3 comprises 16 residues. The chain is built from TRBV4-3 and TRBJ1-2; weak D call: TRBD1 (5 bases). The TCR sequence derives from a female donor in good health, serving as a control in a pregnancy study. Some clones in this sample may be carry-over from other donors' samples. Sequencing used PBMCs, obtained in the first trimester of pregnancy. The CDR3 sequence is CASSQDRGSPYGGYTF. The CDR3 coding sequence is TGCGCCAGCAGCCAAGATCGGGGGTCCCCTTATGGTGGCTACACCTTC.